A selection of T cell receptor beta chains follows, all from one sample in a study of blood T cell repertoires in COVID-19. Clones were sequenced by immunoSEQ multiplex PCR, and TCRdb holds only the in-frame ones, with some missing. This sample has around 320,000 clones, with approximately 85% found just once. Sequencing used peripheral blood. The receptor source for this set is a human donor in a cohort sampled during active COVID-19. CDR3s include the opening cysteine and the closing phenylalanine or tryptophan. A D gene is named only where the DNA matches it firmly. Clone size is not always given. Where it is, it says once, few, many or a class for expanded clones.

J: TRBJ1-2; size: -; V: TRBV20-1; length: 13; D: -; DNA: TGCAGTGCTAGTGCAGGGGTTGACTATGGCTACACCTTC; CDR3: CSASAGVDYGYTF
J: TRBJ2-2; size: medium-sized; V: TRBV7-3; length: 12; D: -; DNA: TGTGCCAGCAGCTCCGACACCGGGGAGCTGTTTTTT; CDR3: CASSSDTGELFF
J: TRBJ2-1; size: -; V: TRBV7-3; length: 15; D: -; DNA: TGTGCCAGCAGCTTAACGGGGACACCCAACAATGAGCAGTTCTTC; CDR3: CASSLTGTPNNEQFF
J: TRBJ2-7; size: -; V: TRBV5-4; length: 13; D: TRBD1; DNA: TGTGCCAGCAGCCCACAGGGGGCTTACGAGCAGTACTTC; CDR3: CASSPQGAYEQYF
J: TRBJ1-2; size: few; V: TRBV18; length: 13; D: -; DNA: TGTGCCAGCTCAGCATCCCCGGTCTGGGGCTACACCTTC; CDR3: CASSASPVWGYTF
J: TRBJ1-5; size: once; V: TRBV5-6; length: 15; D: -; DNA: TGTGCCAGCAGCAGAAGGACGGCCCAGGGTCAGCCCCAGCATTTT; CDR3: CASSRRTAQGQPQHF
J: TRBJ2-7; size: once; V: TRBV7-9; length: 12; D: -; DNA: TGTGCCAGCAGCCCCGGACAGTACGAGCAGTACTTC; CDR3: CASSPGQYEQYF
J: TRBJ2-7; size: -; V: TRBV5-1; length: 17; D: TRBD2; DNA: TGCGCCAGCAGCTTTCGGCTAGCGGGGGCCCGATACTACGAGCAGTACTTC; CDR3: CASSFRLAGARYYEQYF
J: TRBJ1-1; size: -; V: TRBV14; length: 14; D: -; DNA: TGTGCCAGCAGCCGCCGGGACAAGAACACTGAAGCTTTCTTT; CDR3: CASSRRDKNTEAFF
J: TRBJ2-1; size: -; V: TRBV18; length: 16; D: TRBD1; DNA: TGTGCCAGCTCACCCTACCGGGACAGGGACGGGGTTGAGCAGTTCTTC; CDR3: CASSPYRDRDGVEQFF
J: TRBJ2-2; size: -; V: TRBV19; length: 16; D: TRBD1; DNA: TGTGCCAGTAGTATCCCCAGGGGGAAGAACACCGGGGAGCTGTTTTTT; CDR3: CASSIPRGKNTGELFF
J: TRBJ2-2; size: -; V: TRBV2; length: 15; D: TRBD1; DNA: TGTGCCAGCTCTGACTTAGACAGGGTAGCGGGGGAGCTGTTTTTT; CDR3: CASSDLDRVAGELFF
J: TRBJ1-2; size: -; V: TRBV20-1; length: 11; D: -; DNA: TGCAGCGCGCGGGAGAACTATGGCTACACCTTC; CDR3: CSARENYGYTF
J: TRBJ2-3; size: -; V: TRBV7-2; length: 14; D: TRBD1; DNA: TGTGCCAGCAGCGCGGGACAGGGTACAGATACGCAGTATTTT; CDR3: CASSAGQGTDTQYF
J: TRBJ2-2; size: -; V: TRBV6-1; length: 14; D: -; DNA: TGTGCCAGCAGTGAGATGGTGGGCGCCGGGGAGCTGTTTTTT; CDR3: CASSEMVGAGELFF
J: TRBJ2-1; size: once; V: TRBV5-1; length: 19; D: TRBD1; DNA: TGCGCCAGCAGCGGGGGCCACAGGGGTGCAGCGGCCTCCTACAATGAGCAGTTCTTC; CDR3: CASSGGHRGAAASYNEQFF
J: TRBJ1-2; size: -; V: TRBV9; length: 13; D: TRBD1; DNA: TGTGCCAGCAGCACACAGGGGAACTATGGCTACACCTTC; CDR3: CASSTQGNYGYTF
J: TRBJ1-6; size: -; V: TRBV7-2; length: 18; D: -; DNA: TGTGCCAGCAGCACTACGGGAGCGACGGTCACCTATAATTCACCCCTCCACTTT; CDR3: CASSTTGATVTYNSPLHF
J: TRBJ1-1; size: -; V: TRBV5-4; length: 14; D: -; DNA: TGTGCCAGCAGCTACCCTGGGGGGAGCACTGAAGCTTTCTTT; CDR3: CASSYPGGSTEAFF
J: TRBJ2-1; size: -; V: TRBV24-1; length: 13; D: -; DNA: TGTGCCCCCCACACGGGGGAGTACAATGAGCAGTTCTTC; CDR3: CAPHTGEYNEQFF
J: TRBJ1-4; size: -; V: TRBV19; length: 11; D: -; DNA: TGTGCCAGTAGGGACTCCGAAAAACTGTTTTTT; CDR3: CASRDSEKLFF
J: TRBJ2-2; size: -; V: TRBV2; length: 15; D: -; DNA: TGTGCCAGCAGTGGTGAGCGGTCGAACACCGGGGAGCTGTTTTTT; CDR3: CASSGERSNTGELFF
J: TRBJ2-5; size: -; V: TRBV7-9; length: 15; D: -; DNA: TGTGCCAGCAGCCCGAGGGACTGGCTCAGTGGAACCCAGTACTTC; CDR3: CASSPRDWLSGTQYF
J: TRBJ2-3; size: -; V: TRBV27; length: 14; D: -; DNA: TGTGCCAGCAGTTTATCTAGCGGAAGGGATACGCAGTATTTT; CDR3: CASSLSSGRDTQYF
J: TRBJ2-3; size: -; V: TRBV19; length: 16; D: TRBD2; DNA: TGTGCCAGTAGTCGCGCGGGGCGGGGGGGCACAGATACGCAGTATTTT; CDR3: CASSRAGRGGTDTQYF
J: TRBJ2-7; size: -; V: TRBV7-2; length: 15; D: TRBD2; DNA: TGTGCCAGCAGCCTGTTGACTAGCGGGGCCTACGAGCAGTACTTC; CDR3: CASSLLTSGAYEQYF
J: TRBJ2-3; size: many; V: TRBV4-2; length: 14; D: TRBD2; DNA: TGTGCCAGCAGCTTTACCGGGGGGAAAGATACGCAGTATTTT; CDR3: CASSFTGGKDTQYF
J: TRBJ2-7; size: -; V: TRBV9; length: 15; D: TRBD1; DNA: TGTGCCAGCAGCGGACACAGGGGAGACCCCTACGAGCAGTACTTC; CDR3: CASSGHRGDPYEQYF
J: TRBJ1-5; size: -; V: TRBV3-1/TRBV3-2; length: 14; D: -; DNA: TGTGCCAGCAGCCAGGGGCGGAGCAATCAGCCCCAGCATTTT; CDR3: CASSQGRSNQPQHF
J: TRBJ2-6; size: -; V: TRBV30; length: 15; D: -; DNA: TGTGCCTGGAGAAGGAAGGGGGCTGGGGCCAACGTCCTGACTTTC; CDR3: CAWRRKGAGANVLTF
J: TRBJ1-1; size: -; V: TRBV9; length: 13; D: TRBD1; DNA: TGTGCCAGCAGAAAGTCCGGGACAGGTGAAGCTTTCTTT; CDR3: CASRKSGTGEAFF
J: TRBJ1-6; size: -; V: TRBV10-2; length: 13; D: -; DNA: TGCGCCAGCAGTGTAGTGGTGAATTCACCCCTCCACTTT; CDR3: CASSVVVNSPLHF
J: TRBJ2-3; size: -; V: TRBV21-1; length: 12; D: -; DNA: TGCCCCTGGCGGGGGGCGACAGATACGCAGTATTTT; CDR3: CPWRGATDTQYF
J: TRBJ2-7; size: -; V: TRBV5-1; length: 14; D: -; DNA: TGCGCCAGCAGGGGTGAGGGAGTTAATTACGAGCAGTACTTC; CDR3: CASRGEGVNYEQYF
J: TRBJ2-1; size: -; V: TRBV20-1; length: 11; D: TRBD1; DNA: TGCAGTGCTAGAGCCGGGACAGCGTTGTTCTTC; CDR3: CSARAGTALFF
J: TRBJ1-6; size: -; V: TRBV18; length: 14; D: -; DNA: TGTGCCAGCTCACCAGGTGCACCGGGTACGTCCCTCCACTTT; CDR3: CASSPGAPGTSLHF
J: TRBJ2-7; size: -; V: TRBV11-3; length: 13; D: -; DNA: TGTGCCAGCAGCTTAATCCTCGGTGAGGAGCAGTACTTC; CDR3: CASSLILGEEQYF
J: TRBJ1-1; size: -; V: TRBV9; length: 15; D: -; DNA: TGTGCCAGCATTTCGTCAGGTTCCCCGGACACTGAAGCTTTCTTT; CDR3: CASISSGSPDTEAFF
J: TRBJ2-1; size: -; V: TRBV6-5; length: 13; D: -; DNA: TGTGCCAGCACCCCGGACTTAAACAATGAGCAGTTCTTC; CDR3: CASTPDLNNEQFF
J: TRBJ2-5; size: once; V: TRBV3-1/TRBV3-2; length: 13; D: -; DNA: TGTGCCAGCAGAGTCCAGGGCCTAGAGACCCAGTACTTC; CDR3: CASRVQGLETQYF
J: TRBJ1-5; size: -; V: TRBV19; length: 12; D: TRBD1; DNA: TGTGCCGGACCAGGGGGAAATCAGCCCCAGCATTTT; CDR3: CAGPGGNQPQHF
J: TRBJ1-1; size: once; V: TRBV5-1; length: 16; D: -; DNA: TGCGCCAGCAGCAGCCTCATTTCCACAGGGAACACTGAAGCTTTCTTT; CDR3: CASSSLISTGNTEAFF
J: TRBJ2-5; size: -; V: TRBV5-6; length: 15; D: TRBD2; DNA: TGTGCCAGCAGCTTGGTAGGCGGGGGGGCCGAGACCCAGTACTTC; CDR3: CASSLVGGGAETQYF
J: TRBJ2-3; size: -; V: TRBV9; length: 12; D: -; DNA: TGTGCCAGCAGCGTAGTCCGGGATACGCAGTATTTT; CDR3: CASSVVRDTQYF
J: TRBJ2-3; size: once; V: TRBV5-1; length: 14; D: -; DNA: TGCGCCAGCAGCGGATCCTCAGGGGCCGATACGCAGTATTTT; CDR3: CASSGSSGADTQYF
J: TRBJ2-3; size: -; V: TRBV7-2; length: 16; D: TRBD2; DNA: TGTGCCAGCAGCCCCCGACTAGCGGGGGCTCAGGGTACGCAGTATTTT; CDR3: CASSPRLAGAQGTQYF
J: TRBJ1-1; size: -; V: TRBV6-5; length: 14; D: TRBD1; DNA: TGTGCCAGCAGCCTCACAGGGGTGAACACTGAAGCTTTCTTT; CDR3: CASSLTGVNTEAFF
J: TRBJ2-3; size: -; V: TRBV10-1; length: 13; D: -; DNA: TGCGCCAGCAGTGGACAGGATAGAGATACGCAGTATTTT; CDR3: CASSGQDRDTQYF
J: TRBJ2-7; size: -; V: TRBV12-3/TRBV12-4; length: 13; D: TRBD2; DNA: TGTGCCAGCAGTCTCGGACTAGCTGGCGAGCAGTACTTC; CDR3: CASSLGLAGEQYF
J: TRBJ1-1; size: -; V: TRBV5-1; length: 17; D: -; DNA: TGCGCCAGCAGCTTTAACAAGGGGTTAAGCGTTGGCACTGAAGCTTTCTTT; CDR3: CASSFNKGLSVGTEAFF
J: TRBJ2-4; size: -; V: TRBV7-9; length: 15; D: -; DNA: TGTGCCAGCAGCTTAGCCGCGTTCGGGGTGAGCATTCAGTACTTC; CDR3: CASSLAAFGVSIQYF